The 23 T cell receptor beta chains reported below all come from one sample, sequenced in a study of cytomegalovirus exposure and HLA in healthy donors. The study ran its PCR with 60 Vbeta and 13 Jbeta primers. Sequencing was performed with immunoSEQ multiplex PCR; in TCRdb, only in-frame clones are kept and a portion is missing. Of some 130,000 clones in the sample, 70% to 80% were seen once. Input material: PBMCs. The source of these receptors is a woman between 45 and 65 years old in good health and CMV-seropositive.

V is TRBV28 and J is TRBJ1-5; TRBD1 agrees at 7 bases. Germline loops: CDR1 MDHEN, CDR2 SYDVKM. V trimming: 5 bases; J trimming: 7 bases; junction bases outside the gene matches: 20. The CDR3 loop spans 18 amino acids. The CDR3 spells CASSPHLLGQQMSQPQHF. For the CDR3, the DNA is TGTGCCAGCAGTCCCCATCTATTGGGACAGCAAATGAGCCAGCCCCAGCATTTT.

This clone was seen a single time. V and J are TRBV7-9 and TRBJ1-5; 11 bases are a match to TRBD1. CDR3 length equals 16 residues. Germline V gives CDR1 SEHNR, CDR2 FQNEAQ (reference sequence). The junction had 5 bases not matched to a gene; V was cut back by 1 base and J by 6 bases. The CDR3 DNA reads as TGTGCCAGCAGCTTAGGGACAGGGGGCTCGGGTCAGCCCCAGCATTTT. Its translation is CASSLGTGGSGQPQHF.

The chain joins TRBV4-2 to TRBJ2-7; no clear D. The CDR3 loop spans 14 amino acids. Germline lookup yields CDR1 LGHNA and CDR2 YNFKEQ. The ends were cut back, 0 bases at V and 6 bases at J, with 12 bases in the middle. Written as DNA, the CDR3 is TGTGCCAGCAGCCAAGATCTCAGGTCGCGCGAGCAGTACTTC. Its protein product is CASSQDLRSREQYF.

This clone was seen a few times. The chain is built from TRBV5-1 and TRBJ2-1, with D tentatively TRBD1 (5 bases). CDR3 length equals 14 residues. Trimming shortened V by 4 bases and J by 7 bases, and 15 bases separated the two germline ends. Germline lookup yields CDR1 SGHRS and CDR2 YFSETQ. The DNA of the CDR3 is TGCGCCAGCAGCGTGGGGCCGGGTGGGAATGAGCAGTTCTTC. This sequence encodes CASSVGPGGNEQFF.

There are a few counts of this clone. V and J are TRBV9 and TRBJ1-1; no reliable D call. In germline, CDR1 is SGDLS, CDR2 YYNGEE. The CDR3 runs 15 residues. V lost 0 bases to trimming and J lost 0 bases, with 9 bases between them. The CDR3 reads CASSVDPDMNTEAFF. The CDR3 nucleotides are TGTGCCAGCAGCGTAGATCCAGACATGAACACTGAAGCTTTCTTT.

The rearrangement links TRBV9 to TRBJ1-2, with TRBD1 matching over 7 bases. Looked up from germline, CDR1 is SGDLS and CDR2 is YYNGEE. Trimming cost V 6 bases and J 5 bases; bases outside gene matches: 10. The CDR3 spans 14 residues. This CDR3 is CASNRQGSGYGYTF. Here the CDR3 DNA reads TGTGCCAGCAACAGACAGGGATCAGGATATGGCTACACCTTC. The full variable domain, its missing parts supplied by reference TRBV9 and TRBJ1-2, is DSGVTQTPKHLITATGQRVTLRCSPRSGDLSVYWYQQSLDQGLQFLIQYYNGEERAKGNILERFSAQQFPDLHSELNLSSLELGDSALYFCASNRQGSGYGYTFGSGTRLTVV.

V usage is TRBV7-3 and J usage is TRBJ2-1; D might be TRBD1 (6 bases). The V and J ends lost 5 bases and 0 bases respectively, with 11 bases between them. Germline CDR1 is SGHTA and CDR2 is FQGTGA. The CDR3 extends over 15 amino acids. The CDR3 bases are TGTGCCAGCAGCCCAACAGGGATCTCCTACAATGAGCAGTTCTTC. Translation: CASSPTGISYNEQFF.

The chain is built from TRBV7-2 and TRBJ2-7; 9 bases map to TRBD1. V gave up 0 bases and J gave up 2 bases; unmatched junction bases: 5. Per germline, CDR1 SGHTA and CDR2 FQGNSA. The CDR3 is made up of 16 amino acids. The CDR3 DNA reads TGTGCCAGCAGCTTAGCGACGGGACAGGGTACCTACGAGCAGTACTTC. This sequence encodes CASSLATGQGTYEQYF.

The CDR3 sequence is CASSLSGSVVGGRRTEAFF. The CDR3 DNA reads as TGTGCCAGCAGCCTAAGCGGATCAGTAGTGGGTGGAAGGCGGACTGAAGCTTTCTTT. This rearrangement joins TRBV7-2 to TRBJ1-1, with no clear D. This CDR3 has 19 amino acids. CDR1 and CDR2 from the germline V gene are SGHTA and FQGNSA. Trimming pared 5 bases from V and 5 bases from J, leaving 30 bases between. Looking up the rest from reference TRBV7-2 and TRBJ1-1 gives the full variable domain: GAGVSQSPSNKVTEKGKDVELRCDPISGHTALYWYRQSLGQGLEFLIYFQGNSAPDKSGLPSDRFSAERTGGSVSTLTIQRTQQEDSAVYLCASSLSGSVVGGRRTEAFFGQGTRLTVV.

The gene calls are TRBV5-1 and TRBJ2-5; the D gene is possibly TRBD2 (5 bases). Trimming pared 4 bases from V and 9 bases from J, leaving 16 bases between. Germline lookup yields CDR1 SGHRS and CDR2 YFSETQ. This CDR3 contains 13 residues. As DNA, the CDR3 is TGCGCCAGCAGCGCCGCTAGCCGGCAAGCCCAGTACTTC. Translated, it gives CASSAASRQAQYF. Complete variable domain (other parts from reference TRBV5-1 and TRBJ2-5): KAGVTQTPRYLIKTRGQQVTLSCSPISGHRSVSWYQQTPGQGLQFLFEYFSETQRNKGNFPGRFSGRQFSNSRSEMNVSTLELGDSALYLCASSAASRQAQYFGPGTRLLVL.

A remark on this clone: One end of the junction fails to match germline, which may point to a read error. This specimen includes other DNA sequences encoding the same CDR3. The CDR3, as DNA: TGCGCCAGCAGCTTCTCGGAGGGCTATAACACCGGGGAGCTGTTTTTC. It yields the protein CASSFSEGYNTGELFF. The chain links TRBV5-1 to TRBJ2-2; perhaps TRBD2 as D (6 bases). The CDR3 loop spans 16 amino acids. Germline V CDR1 and CDR2: SGHRS, YFSETQ.

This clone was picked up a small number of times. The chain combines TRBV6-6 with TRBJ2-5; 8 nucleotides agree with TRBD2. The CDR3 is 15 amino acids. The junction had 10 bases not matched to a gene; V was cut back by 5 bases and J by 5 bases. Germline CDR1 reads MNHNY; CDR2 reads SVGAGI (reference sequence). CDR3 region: CASSLPRTSRETQYF. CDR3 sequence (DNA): TGTGCCAGCAGTCTGCCCAGGACTAGCCGGGAGACCCAGTACTTC.

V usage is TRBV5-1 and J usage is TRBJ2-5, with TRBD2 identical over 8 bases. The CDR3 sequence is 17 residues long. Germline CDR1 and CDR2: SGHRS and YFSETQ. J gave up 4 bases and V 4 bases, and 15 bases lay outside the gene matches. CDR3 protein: CASSQMEGLEMGETQYF. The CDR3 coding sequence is TGCGCCAGCAGCCAAATGGAGGGACTAGAAATGGGAGAGACCCAGTACTTC.

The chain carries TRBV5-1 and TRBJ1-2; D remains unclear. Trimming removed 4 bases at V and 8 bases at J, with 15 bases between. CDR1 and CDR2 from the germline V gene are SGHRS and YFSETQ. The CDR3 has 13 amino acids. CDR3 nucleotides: TGCGCCAGCAGCCCCGGAGGGAAGGTCGGCTACACCTTC. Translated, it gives CASSPGGKVGYTF. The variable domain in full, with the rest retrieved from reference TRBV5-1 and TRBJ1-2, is KAGVTQTPRYLIKTRGQQVTLSCSPISGHRSVSWYQQTPGQGLQFLFEYFSETQRNKGNFPGRFSGRQFSNSRSEMNVSTLELGDSALYLCASSPGGKVGYTFGSGTRLTVV.

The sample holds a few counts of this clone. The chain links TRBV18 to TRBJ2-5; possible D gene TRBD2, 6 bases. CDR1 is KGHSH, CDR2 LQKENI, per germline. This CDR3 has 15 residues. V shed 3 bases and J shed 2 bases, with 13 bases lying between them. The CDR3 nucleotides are TGTGCCAGCTCACCCTACGGAGGGGCTCAAGAGACCCAGTACTTC. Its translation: CASSPYGGAQETQYF. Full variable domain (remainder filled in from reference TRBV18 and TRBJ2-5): NAGVMQNPRHLVRRRGQEARLRCSPMKGHSHVYWYRQLPEEGLKFMVYLQKENIIDESGMPKERFSAEFPKEGPSILRIQQVVRGDSAAYFCASSPYGGAQETQYFGPGTRLLVL.

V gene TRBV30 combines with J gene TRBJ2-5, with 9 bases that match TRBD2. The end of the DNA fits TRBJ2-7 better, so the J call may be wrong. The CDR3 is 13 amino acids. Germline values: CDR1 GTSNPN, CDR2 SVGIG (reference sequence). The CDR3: CAWMAGGLNEQYF. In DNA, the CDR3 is TGTGCCTGGATGGCGGGGGGGCTAAACGAGCAGTACTTC.

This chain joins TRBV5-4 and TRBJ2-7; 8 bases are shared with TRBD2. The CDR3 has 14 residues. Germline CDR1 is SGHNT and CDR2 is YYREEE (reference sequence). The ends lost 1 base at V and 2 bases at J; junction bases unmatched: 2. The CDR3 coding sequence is TGTGCCAGCAGCTTGCAGCGGGGGCCCTACGAGCAGTACTTC. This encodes CASSLQRGPYEQYF.

CDR3: CASSYGGAGQPQHF. In DNA, the CDR3 is TGTGCCAGCAGTTACGGAGGGGCTGGTCAGCCCCAGCATTTT. The chain recombines TRBV6-6 with TRBJ1-5, with D tentatively TRBD1 (5 bases). The CDR3 covers 14 residues. Germline CDR1 MNHNY, CDR2 SVGAGI (reference sequence). The V gene lost 2 bases and the J gene lost 6 bases, with 11 bases spanning the gap.

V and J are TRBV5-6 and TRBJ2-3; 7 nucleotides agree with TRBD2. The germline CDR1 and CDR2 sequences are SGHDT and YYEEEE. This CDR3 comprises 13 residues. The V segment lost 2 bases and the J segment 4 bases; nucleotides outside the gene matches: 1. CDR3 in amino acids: CASSFGRADTQYF. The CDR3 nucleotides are TGTGCCAGCAGCTTTGGGAGGGCAGATACGCAGTATTTT.

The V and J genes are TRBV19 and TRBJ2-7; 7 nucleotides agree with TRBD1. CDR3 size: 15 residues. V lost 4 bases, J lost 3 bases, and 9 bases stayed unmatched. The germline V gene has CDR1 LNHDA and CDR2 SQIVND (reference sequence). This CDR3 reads CASSTYRGLNYEQYF. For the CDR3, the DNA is TGTGCCAGTAGTACCTACAGGGGTCTCAACTACGAGCAGTACTTC.

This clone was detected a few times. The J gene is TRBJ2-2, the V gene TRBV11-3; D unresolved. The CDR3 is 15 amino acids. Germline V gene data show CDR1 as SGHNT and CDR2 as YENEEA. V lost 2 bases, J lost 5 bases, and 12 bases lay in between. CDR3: CASSLSGEPTGELFF. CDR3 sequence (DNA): TGTGCCAGCAGCTTAAGTGGAGAACCTACCGGGGAGCTGTTTTTT.

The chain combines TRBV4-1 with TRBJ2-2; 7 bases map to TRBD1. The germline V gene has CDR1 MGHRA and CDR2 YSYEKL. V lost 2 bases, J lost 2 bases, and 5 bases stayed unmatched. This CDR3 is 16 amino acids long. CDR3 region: CASSQPRTGNTGELFF. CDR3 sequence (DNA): TGCGCCAGCAGCCAACCCCGGACAGGAAACACCGGGGAGCTGTTTTTT.

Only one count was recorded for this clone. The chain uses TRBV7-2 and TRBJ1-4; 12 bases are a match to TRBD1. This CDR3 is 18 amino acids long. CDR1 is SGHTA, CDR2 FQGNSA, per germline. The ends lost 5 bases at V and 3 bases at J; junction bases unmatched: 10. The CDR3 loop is CASSEPPGQGAANEKLFF. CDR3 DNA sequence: TGTGCCAGCAGCGAGCCTCCGGGACAGGGGGCTGCTAATGAAAAACTGTTTTTT.